The 16 T cell receptor beta chains below come from one sample, sequenced in a study of blood T cell repertoires in COVID-19. Assay: immunoSEQ multiplex PCR; the TCRdb copy retains only in-frame clones and omits some. Of approximately 150,000 clones listed, roughly nine tenths are singletons. Sequencing used peripheral blood. The receptors originated from a human donor in a cohort sampled during active COVID-19.

The chain combines TRBV3-1 (or the pseudogene TRBV3-2) with TRBJ1-2; 10 nucleotides line up with TRBD1. Per germline, CDR1 LGHDT and CDR2 YNNKEL (reference sequence). The CDR3 is 14 amino acids. V lost 2 bases to trimming and J lost 6 bases; unmatched junction nucleotides: 3. CDR3 nucleotide sequence: TGTGCCAGCAGCCAACCCGACAGGGGGCATGGCTACACCTTC. This codes for CASSQPDRGHGYTF.

The CDR3 bases are TGTGCCAGCAGCGTAGAGGGACTAGCCTCTAACGAGCAGTACTTC. Its translation is CASSVEGLASNEQYF. This chain uses TRBV9 with TRBJ2-7; 9 bases are a match to TRBD2. The V and J ends lost 0 bases and 5 bases, in that order; junction bases with no gene match: 6. CDR1 SGDLS and CDR2 YYNGEE come from the germline V gene. CDR3 size: 15 residues.

The gene calls are TRBV6-1 and TRBJ2-1, with TRBD2 matching 11 bases. There are 16 residues in the CDR3. Trimming took 0 bases from V and 9 from J; bases not matched to a gene: 7. Germline assignment: CDR1 MNHNS and CDR2 SASEGT. In DNA, the CDR3 is TGTGCCAGCAGTGAAGCGGCCGGGCTAGCGGGAGGTGAGCAGTTCTTC. Translation: CASSEAAGLAGGEQFF.

This clone was picked up one time. The genes are TRBV5-1 and TRBJ2-2; the D is unclear. The CDR3 totals 16 residues. The V end lost 0 bases, the J end lost 4 bases, and 13 bases lay between the germline ends. CDR1 and CDR2 (germline): SGHRS, YFSETQ. The CDR3 sequence: CASSLARSFVTGELFF. CDR3 DNA: TGCGCCAGCAGCTTGGCCCGGAGCTTTGTCACCGGGGAGCTGTTTTTT.

V and J are TRBV7-9 and TRBJ2-3; TRBD2 matches at 9 bases. CDR3 size: 14 residues. The V and J ends lost 2 bases and 11 bases, in that order; junction bases with no gene match: 8. Germline V CDR1 and CDR2: SEHNR, FQNEAQ (reference sequence). The CDR3 DNA follows: TGTGCCAGCAGCTTAACGGTAGCGGGAGTGGTGCAGTATTTT. Residues: CASSLTVAGVVQYF.

The CDR3 spells CASTPNLAYEQYF. The CDR3 DNA sequence: TGTGCCAGCACGCCGAACTTAGCCTACGAGCAGTACTTC. This rearrangement joins TRBV28 to TRBJ2-7; D gene ambiguous. Trimming stripped 7 bases from V and 2 bases from J, with 12 bases between. The CDR3 spans 13 residues. CDR1 and CDR2 (germline): MDHEN, SYDVKM. Drawing the rest from reference TRBV28 and TRBJ2-7, the complete variable domain is DVKVTQSSRYLVKRTGEKVFLECVQDMDHENMFWYRQDPGLGLRLIYFSYDVKMKEKGDIPEGYSVSREKKERFSLILESASTNQTSMYLCASTPNLAYEQYFGPGTRLTVT.

About this clone itself: Other DNA sequences in the same sample also yield this CDR3. V and J are TRBV9 and TRBJ1-3; D unclear. Germline V gene data show CDR1 as SGDLS and CDR2 as YYNGEE. The CDR3 is 12 amino acids. V shed 4 bases and J shed 7 bases, with 9 bases lying between them. The chain's CDR3 is CASSPRGNTIYF. CDR3 in DNA: TGTGCCAGCAGCCCTCGAGGCAACACCATATATTTT.

V usage is TRBV6-5 and J usage is TRBJ2-7, with 9 bases identical to TRBD1. Per the germline V gene, CDR1 is MNHEY and CDR2 is SVGAGI. The V gene end was trimmed by 6 bases and the J gene end by 3 bases; junction bases not matched to a gene: 6. The CDR3 is made up of 14 amino acids. DNA of the CDR3: TGTGCCAGCAGCCAATTGACAGGGGGCTACGAGCAGTACTTC. Translation gives CASSQLTGGYEQYF.

This clone came up a few times. The chain couples TRBV5-5 to TRBJ2-5; 7 bases are a match to TRBD1. This CDR3 comprises 14 residues. J was trimmed by 2 bases and V by 3 bases; bases with no gene match: 4. Germline lookup yields CDR1 SGHKS and CDR2 YYEKEE (reference sequence). The CDR3 DNA reads TGTGCCAGCAGCTCACAGGGGCAACAAGAGACCCAGTACTTC. Its translation: CASSSQGQQETQYF.

V and J are TRBV19 and TRBJ2-7, with TRBD1 identical over 10 bases. CDR1 and CDR2 (germline): LNHDA, SQIVND (reference sequence). This CDR3 spans 19 amino acids. V shed 3 bases, J shed 7 bases, and the junction held 21 bases outside the gene matches. This CDR3 is CASSISLYNPGTGDIEQYF. As DNA, the CDR3 is TGTGCCAGTAGTATCAGCCTCTATAACCCCGGGACAGGGGATATAGAGCAGTACTTC. Full variable domain (missing parts from reference TRBV19 and TRBJ2-7): DGGITQSPKYLFRKEGQNVTLSCEQNLNHDAMYWYRQDPGQGLRLIYYSQIVNDFQKGDIAEGYSVSREKKESFPLTVTSAQKNPTAFYLCASSISLYNPGTGDIEQYFGPGTRLTVT.

CDR3 sequence: CASTYRTDNSPLHF. The DNA of the CDR3 is TGTGCCAGCACCTACCGGACAGACAATTCACCCCTCCACTTT. The V call is TRBV6-5, the J call TRBJ1-6; a weak D match, TRBD1 (6 bases). V dropped 7 bases and J dropped 7 bases, with 14 bases sitting between them. The CDR3 has 14 amino acids. CDR1 and CDR2 (germline): MNHEY, SVGAGI.

The chain combines TRBV2 with TRBJ1-2; D ambiguous. CDR1 is SNHLY and CDR2 is FYNNEI in the germline V gene. The CDR3 totals 11 residues. V dropped 7 bases and J dropped 3 bases, with 6 bases sitting between them. The CDR3 DNA follows: TGTGCCAGCAATACAGACTATGGCTACACCTTC. This translates into CASNTDYGYTF.

The chain employs TRBV5-1 and TRBJ2-5, with D possibly TRBD2 on 5 matching bases. The CDR3 has 14 amino acids. CDR1 SGHRS and CDR2 YFSETQ come from the germline V gene. Trimming took off 0 bases at V and 0 bases at J, with 6 bases between the two ends. CDR3: CASSLAGYQETQYF. CDR3 DNA sequence: TGCGCCAGCAGCTTGGCGGGGTACCAAGAGACCCAGTACTTC.

This chain connects TRBV6-6 to TRBJ2-7; 10 bases line up with TRBD1. The germline gives CDR1 MNHNY, CDR2 SVGAGI (reference sequence). Unmatched junction bases numbered 10, after V lost 5 bases and J lost 0 bases. This CDR3 has 17 residues. In DNA, the CDR3 is TGTGCCAGCAGTCCGATATCCGGGACAGGGGACTCCTACGAGCAGTACTTC. Amino acid sequence: CASSPISGTGDSYEQYF.

The J gene is TRBJ2-7, the V gene TRBV4-1, with 11 bases identical to TRBD1. V lost 0 bases and J lost 5; bases outside the gene matches: 3. Germline CDR1 and CDR2: MGHRA and YSYEKL. The CDR3 is 15 residues long. The CDR3 nucleotides read TGCGCCAGCAGCCAAGACCCGGGACAGGGGGACGAGCAGTACTTC. This sequence encodes CASSQDPGQGDEQYF.

J is TRBJ2-7 and V is TRBV6-5; a weak D match, TRBD2 (5 bases). CDR3 size: 13 residues. V was trimmed by 6 bases and J by 7 bases, leaving 16 bases between them. Germline V gene sequence: CDR1 MNHEY, CDR2 SVGAGI. The DNA of the CDR3 is TGTGCCAGCAGAGCGACTGGTGGCGGGGAGCAGTACTTC. It encodes CASRATGGGEQYF.